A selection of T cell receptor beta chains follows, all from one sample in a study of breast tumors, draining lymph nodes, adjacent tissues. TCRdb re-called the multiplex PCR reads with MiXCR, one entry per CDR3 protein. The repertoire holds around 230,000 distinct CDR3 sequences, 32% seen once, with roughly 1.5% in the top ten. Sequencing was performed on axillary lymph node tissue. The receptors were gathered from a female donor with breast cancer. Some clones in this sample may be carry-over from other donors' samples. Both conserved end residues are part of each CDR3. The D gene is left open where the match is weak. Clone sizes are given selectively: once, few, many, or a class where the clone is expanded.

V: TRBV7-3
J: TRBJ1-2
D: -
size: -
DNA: TGTGCCAGCAGTAGGGTCCAGGGTGGCTACACCTTC
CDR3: CASSRVQGGYTF

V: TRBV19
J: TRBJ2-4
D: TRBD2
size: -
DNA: TGTGCCACTTCGAGGACGCGGGAGCGGGCCAAAAACATTCAGTACTTC
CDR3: CATSRTRERAKNIQYF

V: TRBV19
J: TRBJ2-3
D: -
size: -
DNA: TGTGCCACAACGGCCGCGAGCGGAGGTTCAGATACGCAGTATTTT
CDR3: CATTAASGGSDTQYF

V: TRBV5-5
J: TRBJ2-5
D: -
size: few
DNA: TGTGCCAGCAGCCCTCGGGGAGCCCCCGTGGAGACCCAGTACTTC
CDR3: CASSPRGAPVETQYF

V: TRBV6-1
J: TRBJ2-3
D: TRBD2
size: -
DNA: TGTGCCAGCAGTAAGGGACTAGCGGGGCACAGATACGCAGTATTT
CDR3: CASSKGLAGHRYAVF

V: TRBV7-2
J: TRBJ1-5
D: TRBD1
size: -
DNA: TGTGCCAGCAGCGAGGACAGGGTGTCTCAGCCCCAGCATTTT
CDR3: CASSEDRVSQPQHF

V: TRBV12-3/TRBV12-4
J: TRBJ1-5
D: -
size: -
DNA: -
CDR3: CASSPMTGSRRAVLRAGHQHF

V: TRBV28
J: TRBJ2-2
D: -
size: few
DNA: TGTGCCAGCCCTCTGAGTTCGAACACCGGGGAGCTGTTTTTT
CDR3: CASPLSSNTGELFF

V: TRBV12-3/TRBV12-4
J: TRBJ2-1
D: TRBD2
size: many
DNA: TGTGCCAGCAGTTTTAGAGCGGGAGTAAATGAGCAGTTCTTC
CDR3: CASSFRAGVNEQFF

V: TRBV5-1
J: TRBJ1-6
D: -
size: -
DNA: TGCGCCAGCAGCTTACGGCCTACAGGGAGATATAATTCACCCCTCCACTTT
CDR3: CASSLRPTGRYNSPLHF

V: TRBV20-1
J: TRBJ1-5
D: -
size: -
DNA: TGCAGTGCTATAGTGTCAAACGGGGAGACCCAGCATTTT
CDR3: CSAIVSNGETQHF

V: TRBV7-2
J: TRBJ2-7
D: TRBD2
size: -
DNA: TGTGCCAGCAGCCGACTAGCGGGAAGAGAGCAGTACTTC
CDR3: CASSRLAGREQYF

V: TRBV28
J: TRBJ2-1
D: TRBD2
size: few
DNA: TGTGCCAGCAGTTTCCCGGGACTAGCGGGGGAGCAGTTCTTC
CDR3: CASSFPGLAGEQFF

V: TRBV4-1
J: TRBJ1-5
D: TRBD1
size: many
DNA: TGCGCCAGCAGCCAAGCGGGACAGGGAGGTCAGCCCCAGCATTTT
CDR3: CASSQAGQGGQPQHF

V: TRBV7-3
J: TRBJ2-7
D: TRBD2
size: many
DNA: TGTGCCAGCAGCGCACAAGGGACTAGCGGGAGCTACGAGCAGTACTTC
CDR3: CASSAQGTSGSYEQYF

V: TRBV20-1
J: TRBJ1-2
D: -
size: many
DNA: TGCAGTGCCCCCCGGGAGGGTAAGGGCTCCACCTTC
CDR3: CSAPREGKGSTF

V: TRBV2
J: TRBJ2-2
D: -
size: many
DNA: TGTGCCAGCAGTGAGGTACCTCTCACCGGGGAGCTGTTTTTT
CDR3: CASSEVPLTGELFF

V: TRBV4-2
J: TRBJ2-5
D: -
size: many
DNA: TGTGCCAGCAGCCAACGTCTCCAAGAGACCCAGTACTTC
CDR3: CASSQRLQETQYF

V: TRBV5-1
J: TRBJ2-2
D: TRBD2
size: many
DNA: TGCGCCAGCAGCTTGCTAGGGACAGAAACTAGCGGGAGTCGGCGCACCGGGGAGCTGTTTTTT
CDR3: CASSLLGTETSGSRRTGELFF

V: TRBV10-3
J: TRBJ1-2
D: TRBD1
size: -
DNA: TGTGCCATCAGTGGTCCTAGGGACAGACTCCACTATGGCTACACCTTC
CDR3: CAISGPRDRLHYGYTF

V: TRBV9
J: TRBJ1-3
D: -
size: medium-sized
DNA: TGTGCCAGCAGCCCGTCGAGGGGGATCTCTGGAAACACCATATATTTT
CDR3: CASSPSRGISGNTIYF

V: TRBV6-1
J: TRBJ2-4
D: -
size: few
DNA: TGTGCCAGCAGAGCTCAGGGAAACATTCAGTACTTC
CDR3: CASRAQGNIQYF

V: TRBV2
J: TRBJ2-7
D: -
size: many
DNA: TGTGCCAGCAGGGGGACACTAACGGCCTACGAGCAGTACTTC
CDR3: CASRGTLTAYEQYF

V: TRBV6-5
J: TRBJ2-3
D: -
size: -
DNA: TGTGCCAGCAATCGACAGTATTTT
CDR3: CASNRQYF

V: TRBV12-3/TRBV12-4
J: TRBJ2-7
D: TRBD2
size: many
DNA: TGTGCCAGCAGTCTAGGGGGACTAGCGGGCCGTTCCTACGAGCAGTACTTC
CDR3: CASSLGGLAGRSYEQYF

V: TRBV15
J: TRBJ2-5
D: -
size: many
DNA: TGTGCCACCAGCAGAGAAGGGGCTATGGAGACCCAGTACTTC
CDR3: CATSREGAMETQYF

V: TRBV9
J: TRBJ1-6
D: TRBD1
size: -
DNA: TGTGCCAGCAGCGTAGGGGGGACAGAGGCGTATAGTTCACCCCTCCACTTT
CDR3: CASSVGGTEAYSSPLHF

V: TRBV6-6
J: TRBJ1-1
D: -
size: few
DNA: TGTGCCAGCAGTTCCCGGAACACTGAAGCTTTCTTT
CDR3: CASSSRNTEAFF

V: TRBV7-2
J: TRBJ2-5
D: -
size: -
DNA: TGTGCCAGCAGCTTATTCACGGGAACAGAGACCCAGCACTTC
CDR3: CASSLFTGTETQHF

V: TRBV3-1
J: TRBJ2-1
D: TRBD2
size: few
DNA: TGTGCCAGCAGCCGAACTAGCGGGAGGGCCTATGAGCAGTTCTTC
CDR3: CASSRTSGRAYEQFF

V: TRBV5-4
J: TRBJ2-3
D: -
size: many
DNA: TGTGCCAGCAGCCCGGACTTGTACACAGATACGCAGTATTTT
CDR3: CASSPDLYTDTQYF

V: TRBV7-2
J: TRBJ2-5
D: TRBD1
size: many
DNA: TGTGCCAGCAGCCGGCCGGGACAGGGAACACCAAATCAAGAGACCCAGTACTTC
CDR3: CASSRPGQGTPNQETQYF

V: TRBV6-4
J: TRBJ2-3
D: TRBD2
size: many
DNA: TGTGCCAGCAGTGTGGTTAGCGGGAGCACAGATACGCAGTATTTT
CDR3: CASSVVSGSTDTQYF

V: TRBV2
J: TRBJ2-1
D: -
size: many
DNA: TGTGCCAGCAGTGTCCGGCCGGGGACAAGTGAGCAGTTCTTC
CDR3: CASSVRPGTSEQFF

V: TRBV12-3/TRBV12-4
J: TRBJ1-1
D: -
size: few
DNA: TGTGCCAGCAGTGACAGGTTGGGAACTGAAGCTTTCTTT
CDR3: CASSDRLGTEAFF

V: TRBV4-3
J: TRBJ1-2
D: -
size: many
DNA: TGCGCCAGCAGCCCTAGCAGGGCGAGTTTCTATGGCTACACCTTC
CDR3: CASSPSRASFYGYTF

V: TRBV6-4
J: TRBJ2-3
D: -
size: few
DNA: TGTGCCAGCAGTCACTCTGCAGATACGCAGTATTTT
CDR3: CASSHSADTQYF

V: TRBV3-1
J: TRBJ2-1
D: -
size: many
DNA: TGTGCCAGCAGCCAAGATCCGTTGACCTACAATGAGCAGTTCTTC
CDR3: CASSQDPLTYNEQFF

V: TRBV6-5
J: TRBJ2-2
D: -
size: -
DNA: TGTGCCAGCAGGCAGCGACCGAACACCGGGGAGCTGTTTTTT
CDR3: CASRQRPNTGELFF

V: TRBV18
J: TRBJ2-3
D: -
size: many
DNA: TGTGCCAGCAGCCCCCTCGGAGATACGCAGTATTTT
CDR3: CASSPLGDTQYF

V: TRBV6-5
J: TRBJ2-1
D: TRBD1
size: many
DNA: TGTGCCAGCAGACATAGACAGGGGTCCTACAATGAGCAGTTCTTC
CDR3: CASRHRQGSYNEQFF

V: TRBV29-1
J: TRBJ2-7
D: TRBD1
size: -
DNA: TGCAGCGTAGATGGACAGGGGGGCACCTACGAGCAGTACTTC
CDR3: CSVDGQGGTYEQYF

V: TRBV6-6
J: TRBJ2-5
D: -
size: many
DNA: TGTGCCAGCAGTCACGGTCAGGTAGAAGAGACCCAGTACTTC
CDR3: CASSHGQVEETQYF

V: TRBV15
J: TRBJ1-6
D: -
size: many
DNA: TGTGCCACCAGCTACGGGGATAATTCACCCCTCCACTTT
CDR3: CATSYGDNSPLHF

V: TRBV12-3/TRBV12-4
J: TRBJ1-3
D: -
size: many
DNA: TGTGCCAGCAGCCTGGGAGACAGCTCTGGAAACACCATATATTTT
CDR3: CASSLGDSSGNTIYF

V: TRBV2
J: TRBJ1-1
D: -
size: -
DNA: TGTGCCAGCAGAGCCGACAATAATGAAGCTTTCTTT
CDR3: CASRADNNEAFF